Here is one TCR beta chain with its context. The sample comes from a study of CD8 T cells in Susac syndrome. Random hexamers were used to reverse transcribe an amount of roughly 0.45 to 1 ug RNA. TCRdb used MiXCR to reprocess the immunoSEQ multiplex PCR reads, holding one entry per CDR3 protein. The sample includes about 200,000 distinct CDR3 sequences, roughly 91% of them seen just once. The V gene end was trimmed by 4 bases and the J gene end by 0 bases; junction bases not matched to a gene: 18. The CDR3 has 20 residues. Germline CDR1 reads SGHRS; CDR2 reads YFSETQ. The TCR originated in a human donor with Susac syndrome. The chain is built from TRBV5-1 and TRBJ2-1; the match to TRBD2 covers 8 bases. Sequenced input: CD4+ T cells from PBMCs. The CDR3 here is CASSKPTSSGGLSSYNEQFF. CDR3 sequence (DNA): TGCGCCAGCAGCAAACCTACGTCCAGCGGGGGCCTTAGCTCCTACAATGAGCAGTTCTTC.